Detailed here is one T cell receptor beta chain. Given a much more abundant clone one base away, this may be a read error. The data were taken from a study of CD8+CD57+ T cells in acquired aplastic anemia. Before being chosen for sequencing, patients had shown CD8+CD57+ cell expansion by flow cytometry. V lost 0 bases and J 9 bases, leaving 12 bases between the germline ends. The germline V gene has CDR1 LNHNV and CDR2 YYDKDF (reference sequence). This CDR3 is built from 14 residues. The template for TCR beta VDJ and CDR3 sequence profiling was genomic DNA. MiXCR, run by TCRdb on the reads, gives a single entry per CDR3 protein. Of 450,000 to 550,000 distinct CDR3 sequences listed, over 25% are singletons.

This receptor was obtained from a human donor with aplastic anemia. The sample consisted of sorted CD4+, CD8+, or CD8+CD57+ T cells (not recorded which) from PBMCs. The chain joins TRBV15 to TRBJ2-1; D is unclear. CDR3 DNA sequence: TGTGCCACCAGCAGAGATAGGAAGATCAGTGAGCAGTTCTTC. Amino acid sequence: CATSRDRKISEQFF. Together with reference TRBV15 and TRBJ2-1, the CDR3 gives the full variable domain: DAMVIQNPRYQVTQFGKPVTLSCSQTLNHNVMYWYQQKSSQAPKLLFHYYDKDFNNEADTPDNFQSRRPNTSFCFLDIRSPGLGDTAMYLCATSRDRKISEQFFGPGTRLTVL.